The rows below give T cell receptor beta chains drawn from one sample of a study of blood T cell repertoires in COVID-19. TCRdb's copy holds only in-frame clones and misses some; the assay was immunoSEQ multiplex PCR. The table shows about 470,000 clones, with about 85% occurring only once. The source material was PBMCs or T cells enriched from blood (not recorded which). The receptors stem from a woman between 18 and 29 years old who had recovered from COVID-19. The CDR3 runs from the conserved cysteine through the conserved F or W. The D gene is left open where the match is weak. Clone sizes are given selectively: once, few, many, or a class where the clone is expanded.

>TRBJ2-1|.|TRBV5-1|.
CASRMDAPNNEQFF
TGCGCCAGCCGCATGGACGCTCCTAACAATGAGCAGTTCTTC
>TRBJ2-7|.|TRBV6-5|.
CASSSRDLSYEQYF
TGTGCCAGCAGTTCCAGGGACTTATCCTACGAGCAGTACTTC
>TRBJ2-5|TRBD2|TRBV15|.
CATSRGRGGAEETQYF
TGTGCCACCAGCAGAGGACGCGGGGGGGCCGAAGAGACCCAGTACTTC
>TRBJ2-3|TRBD2|TRBV30|.
CAWSVRGSGSADTQYF
TGTGCCTGGAGTGTACGCGGGAGTGGGAGCGCAGATACGCAGTATTTT
>TRBJ2-3|.|TRBV6-1|.
CASSEEVRSTQYF
TGTGCCAGCAGTGAAGAGGTGAGGAGTACGCAGTATTTT
>TRBJ2-4|TRBD2|TRBV6-2/TRBV6-3|once
CASSYSGGTYLAIAKNIQYF
TGTGCCAGCAGTTACTCGGGAGGGACGTACCTTGCTATAGCCAAAAACATTCAGTACTTC
>TRBJ2-1|TRBD1|TRBV6-5|.
CASDRGTGSYNEQFF
TGTGCCAGCGATCGTGGGACAGGATCCTACAATGAGCAGTTCTTC
>TRBJ1-2|.|TRBV9|.
CASSPSLALGYYGYTF
TGTGCCAGCAGCCCTAGTTTGGCCCTGGGTTACTATGGCTACACCTTC
>TRBJ1-3|.|TRBV3-1/TRBV3-2|.
CASSQDFSGNTIYF
TGTGCCAGCAGCCAAGACTTCTCTGGAAACACCATATATTTT
>TRBJ1-5|.|TRBV19|once
CASLRTTSYSNQPQHF
TGTGCCAGTCTGAGGACAACCTCGTATAGCAATCAGCCCCAGCATTTT
>TRBJ1-1|TRBD1|TRBV7-3|.
CASSFTGVTEAFF
TGTGCCAGCAGCTTTACAGGGGTGACTGAAGCTTTCTTT
>TRBJ2-5|.|TRBV14|.
CASSPLWLQETQYF
TGTGCCAGCAGCCCGCTTTGGCTGCAAGAGACCCAGTACTTC
>TRBJ2-3|.|TRBV21-1|.
CASSNGTSEITDTQYF
TGTGCCAGCAGCAACGGGACTTCAGAGATTACAGATACGCAGTATTTT
>TRBJ2-3|.|TRBV5-4|.
CASSAGGPGLDDTQYF
TGTGCCAGCAGCGCCGGGGGGCCCGGACTAGACGATACGCAGTATTTT
>TRBJ1-1|.|TRBV11-2|.
CASSLAGENTEAFF
TGTGCCAGCAGCTTAGCCGGGGAGAACACTGAAGCTTTCTTT
>TRBJ1-5|TRBD1|TRBV7-8|once
CASSPTGGEEPQHF
TGTGCCAGCAGCCCCACAGGGGGCGAAGAGCCCCAGCATTTT
>TRBJ1-5|.|TRBV28|.
CASARGGSNQPQHF
TGTGCCAGCGCACGAGGAGGCAGCAATCAGCCCCAGCATTTT
>TRBJ2-1|TRBD1|TRBV29-1|.
CSVRDRTIDEQFF
TGCAGCGTTAGGGACAGGACGATAGATGAGCAGTTCTTC
>TRBJ1-3|.|TRBV19|.
CASSITSSTPGNTIYF
TGTGCCAGTAGTATAACTAGCTCGACTCCCGGAAACACCATATATTTT
>TRBJ2-3|.|TRBV12-5|.
CASGFGGTDTQYF
TGTGCTAGTGGTTTCGGAGGCACAGATACGCAGTATTTT
>TRBJ2-3|TRBD1|TRBV5-8|.
CASSSRQGGDTQYF
TGTGCCAGCAGCTCCCGACAGGGTGGGGATACGCAGTATTTT
>TRBJ1-2|.|TRBV7-9|.
CASSYRDTESYGYTF
TGTGCCAGCAGCTACCGGGACACCGAAAGCTATGGCTACACCTTC
>TRBJ1-2|TRBD1|TRBV5-1|few
CASSSSRPGGDGYTF
TGCGCCAGCAGCTCCAGCCGCCCAGGGGGCGATGGCTACACCTTC
>TRBJ1-6|TRBD1|TRBV2|once
CASSRGTGSYNSPLHF
TGTGCCAGCAGTCGCGGGACAGGTTCCTATAATTCACCCCTCCACTTT
>TRBJ2-7|.|TRBV3-1/TRBV3-2|.
CASSSPAGVDEQYF
TGTGCCAGCAGCTCCCCCGCAGGGGTGGACGAGCAGTACTTC
>TRBJ2-1|.|TRBV20-1|.
CSARAGVEQFF
TGCAGTGCTAGAGCGGGGGTGGAGCAGTTCTTC
>TRBJ2-7|.|TRBV29-1|.
CSVKGFVKEQYF
TGCAGCGTGAAGGGGTTCGTTAAGGAGCAGTACTTC
>TRBJ1-3|.|TRBV7-2|few
CASSFAVGGNTIYF
TGTGCCAGCAGCTTCGCGGTGGGTGGAAACACCATATATTTT
>TRBJ1-2|.|TRBV5-4|.
CASSLDGREGYTF
TGTGCCAGCAGCTTGGATGGGAGGGAAGGCTACACCTTC
>TRBJ2-5|.|TRBV5-6|.
CASSSLRGETQYF
TGTGCCAGCAGCAGCCTCAGGGGAGAGACCCAGTACTTC
>TRBJ1-1|.|TRBV7-2|.
CASSPRSREHEAFF
TGTGCCAGCAGTCCCCGAAGCAGGGAACATGAAGCTTTCTTT
>TRBJ2-7|TRBD1|TRBV5-6|.
CASSPPGTVLHEQYF
TGTGCCAGCAGCCCCCCCGGGACAGTTTTACACGAGCAGTACTTC
>TRBJ1-2|.|TRBV18|.
CASSPMRGFRNGYTF
TGTGCCAGCTCACCGATGAGGGGGTTTAGGAATGGCTACACCTTC
>TRBJ2-2|.|TRBV5-4|.
CASSLDSGAGELFF
TGTGCCAGCAGCTTGGACTCTGGTGCCGGGGAGCTGTTTTTT
>TRBJ2-1|TRBD1|TRBV2|.
CASSSSPGGIYNEQFF
TGTGCCAGCAGTTCCTCCCCAGGGGGCATCTACAATGAGCAGTTCTTC
>TRBJ1-6|.|TRBV2|.
CASSEPDSPLHF
TGTGCCAGCAGTGAACCGGATTCACCCCTCCACTTT